This TCR beta chain was sequenced during a study of T-cell reconstitution after alpha-beta-depleted transplantation in children. Study-wide findings and caveats: After transplant, at about two months, alpha-beta T cells were reportedly derived from several hundred expanded graft clones.

In the case of this clonotype: Its antigen is unknown.

The ends were cut back, 2 bases at V and 4 bases at J, with 14 bases in the middle. The germline CDR1 and CDR2 sequences are KGHSH and LQKENI. The CDR3 is 16 residues long. Unique molecular identifiers were incorporated during preparation of the TCRbeta library. TCRdb re-called the PCR reads with MiXCR, one entry per CDR3 protein. The table lists 750,000 to 950,000 distinct CDR3 sequences, around 17% of them singletons. The sequencing used PBMCs, mostly from graft donor cells, collected 360 days after TCRalphabeta/CD19-depleted stem cell transplant. This clonotype was sampled from a male patient between 10 and 17 years old who had a stem cell transplant for acute lymphoblastic leukemia, so the T cells may come from the graft donor. The rearrangement links TRBV18 to TRBJ2-2; D unclear. The CDR3: CASSPGSNRVTGELFF. In DNA, the CDR3 is TGTGCCAGCTCACCAGGATCCAACCGGGTCACCGGGGAGCTGTTTTTT.